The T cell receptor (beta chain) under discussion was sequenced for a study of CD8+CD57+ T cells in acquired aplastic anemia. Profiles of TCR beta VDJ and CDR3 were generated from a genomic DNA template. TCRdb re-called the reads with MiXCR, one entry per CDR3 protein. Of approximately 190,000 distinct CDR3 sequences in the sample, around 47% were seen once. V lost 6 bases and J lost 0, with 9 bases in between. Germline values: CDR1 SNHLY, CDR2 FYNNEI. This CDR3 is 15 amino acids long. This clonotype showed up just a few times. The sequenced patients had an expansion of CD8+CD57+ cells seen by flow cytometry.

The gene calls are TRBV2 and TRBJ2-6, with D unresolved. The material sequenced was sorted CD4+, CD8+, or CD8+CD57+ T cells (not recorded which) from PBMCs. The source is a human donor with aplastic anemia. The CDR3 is CASRRAISGANVLTF. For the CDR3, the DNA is TGTGCCAGCAGACGTGCCATCTCTGGGGCCAACGTCCTGACTTTC.